Below are 31 T cell receptor beta chains sequenced from a single sample in a study of tumor and adjacent non-tumor tissue in lung cancer. The template was RNA from unsorted bulk tissue. Distant lung tissue was collected more than 3 cm away from the tumor edge. Three rounds of nested PCR, following a modified ARM-PCR protocol, produced the TCRbeta library. TCRdb itself ran the multiplex PCR reads through MiXCR, one entry per CDR3 protein. The sample lists over 40,000 distinct CDR3 sequences, about 79% occurring once. Sequences were obtained from distant non-tumor lung tissue. The origin of the receptors is a woman in her sixties or seventies with non-small cell lung cancer.

Concerning this clonotype itself: One end of the junction does not line up with germline, which may come from a read error. The chain links TRBV6-2 or TRBV6-3 to TRBJ1-1; D uncertain. Germline V CDR1 and CDR2: MNHEY, SVGEGT. The length of the CDR3 is 13 residues. The CDR3 bases are TGTGCCAGCAGGGACGAAATGAACTCTGAAGCTTTCTTT. Translated, it gives CASRDEMNSEAFF.

This clonotype has more than one count but fewer than ten. This chain joins TRBV20-1 and TRBJ2-2; D gene unclear. Germline values: CDR1 DFQATT, CDR2 SNEGSKA (reference sequence). The V gene lost 7 bases and the J gene lost 4 bases, with 10 bases spanning the gap. This CDR3 contains 12 residues. The CDR3 protein is CSVSVGTGELFF. CDR3 nucleotides: TGCAGTGTTAGTGTGGGCACCGGGGAGCTGTTTTTT.

The V and J genes are TRBV6-2 or TRBV6-3 and TRBJ2-1, with D hard to call. CDR1 and CDR2 from the germline V gene are MNHEY and SVGEGT. The CDR3 is 16 residues long. Trimming stripped 6 bases from V and 0 bases from J, with 15 bases between. The CDR3 here is CASRHGWVSSYNEQFF. The DNA of the CDR3 is TGTGCCAGCAGGCACGGCTGGGTCAGCTCCTACAATGAGCAGTTCTTC.

Comment on this clonotype: An end of the junction differs from the germline gene, which may be a read error. The J gene is TRBJ2-1, the V gene TRBV11-2, with D hard to call. CDR1 is SGHAT and CDR2 is FQNNGV in the germline V gene. This CDR3 is built from 15 residues. CDR3 coding DNA: TGTACCAGCAGCTCAGAAGTAGTCTCCTACAACGAGCAGTTCTTC. It is translated as CTSSSEVVSYNEQFF.

This chain uses TRBV6-2 or TRBV6-3 with TRBJ2-3; D is perhaps TRBD1 (6 bases). V lost 3 bases and J 8 bases, leaving 15 bases between the germline ends. This CDR3 contains 14 residues. CDR1 is MNHEY and CDR2 is SVGEGT in the germline V gene. The CDR3 protein is CASSYLRDTVTQYF. DNA for the CDR3: TGTGCCAGCAGTTATCTCAGGGACACGGTTACGCAGTATTTT.

In the case of this clonotype: The junction differs from germline at one of its ends, possibly a read error. The chain recombines TRBV6-2 or TRBV6-3 with TRBJ2-1; unclear D gene. The CDR3 length is 15 residues. Germline assignment: CDR1 MNHEY and CDR2 SVGEGT. CDR3 DNA sequence: TGTGCCAGTAGTTACGGCGCGACCTCAATCAATGAGCAGTTCTTC. Its protein product is CASSYGATSINEQFF.

For this clonotype: A read error may be the cause here, since a much bigger clone is one base away. This chain joins TRBV4-2 and TRBJ1-6; D may be TRBD1 (5 bases). The CDR3 has 14 residues. Germline CDR1 and CDR2: LGHNA and YNFKEQ. V was cut by 6 bases and J by 7 bases, with 13 bases left in between. Here the CDR3 reads CASSPTDTNSPLHF. The DNA for the CDR3 is TGTGCCAGCAGTCCGACAGACACCAATTCACCCCTCCACTTT.

To note about this clonotype: Since no conserved phenylalanine or tryptophan closes the CDR3, a read error is the likely cause. This chain joins TRBV6-2 or TRBV6-3 and TRBJ2-4, with D unresolved. The length of the CDR3 is 13 residues. Germline V gene sequence: CDR1 MNHEY, CDR2 SVGEGT. CDR3 region: CASIYDVKNIQYL. CDR3 bases: TGTGCCAGCATTTACGATGTCAAAAACATTCAGTACCTC.

The rearrangement uses TRBV5-1 and TRBJ1-4, with unresolved D. V lost 1 base to trimming and J lost 0 bases, with 7 bases between them. The CDR3 runs 15 residues. CDR1 is SGHRS, CDR2 YFSETQ, per germline. The CDR3 coding sequence is TGCGCCAGCAGCTTGACAGCAGCAACTAATGAAAAACTGTTTTTT. Translation: CASSLTAATNEKLFF.

Worth noting for this clonotype: One junction end disagrees with the germline gene, perhaps due to a read error. The chain employs TRBV11-2 and TRBJ2-7; possibly TRBD1 for D (6 bases). Germline V lookup: CDR1 SGHAT, CDR2 FQNNGV. This CDR3 has 14 amino acids. CDR3 nucleotides: TGTGACAGCAGCTTACCAACAGGGTGCTACGAGCAGTACTTC. Its protein is CDSSLPTGCYEQYF.

This clonotype appeared a single time. One end of the junction varies from germline; a read error may be responsible. The chain employs TRBV5-4 and TRBJ2-5; D may be TRBD1 or TRBD2 (7 bases each). The CDR3 sequence is 13 residues long. Germline V CDR1 and CDR2: SGHNT, YYREEE (reference sequence). CDR3 in amino acids: CASSFRGGEAQYF. In nucleotides, the CDR3 is TGTGCCAGCAGCTTCAGGGGGGGAGAGGCCCAGTACTTC.

About this clonotype itself: Lacking the conserved final phenylalanine or tryptophan, this CDR3 likely reflects a read error. The chain couples TRBV11-1 to TRBJ2-1; D uncertain. The CDR3 contains 13 residues. Between the trimmed V and J ends, which lost 6 bases and 8 bases, there was a span of 14 bases. Germline values: CDR1 SGHAT, CDR2 FQDESV (reference sequence). The CDR3 DNA reads as TGTGCCAGCAGTAGTGGAGTCGCGGATGAGCAGTTCCTC. It specifies CASSSGVADEQFL.

Remarks on this clonotype: A junction boundary mismatches the germline segment, possibly from a read error. The chain has TRBV10-2 and TRBJ2-1; D is ambiguous. This CDR3 is 15 amino acids long. Germline V gene sequence: CDR1 WSHSY, CDR2 SAAADI. In nucleotides, the CDR3 is TGCGCCAGCAGAGAAGCCGAATTCTCCTACAATGAGCAGTTCTTT. Its translation is CASREAEFSYNEQFF.

For this clonotype: The junction shows a germline mismatch at one end, possibly a read error. This rearrangement joins TRBV4-1 to TRBJ1-6; 7 bases match TRBD1. The CDR3 has 16 amino acids. Germline V lookup: CDR1 MGHRA, CDR2 YSYEKL. CDR3 nucleotide sequence: TGCACCAGCAGCCCGACGACAGGGCTGGGTGATTCACTCCTCCACTTT. Its translation is CTSSPTTGLGDSLLHF.

As concerns this clonotype: This CDR3 fails to terminate in the conserved phenylalanine or tryptophan, so it likely reflects a read error. The chain is built from TRBV12-3 or TRBV12-4 and TRBJ1-1; D is possibly TRBD1 (5 bases). The CDR3 covers 13 residues. The CDR3 reads CAGSLWGDTEAFI. The DNA for the CDR3 is TGTGCCGGCAGTTTGTGGGGGGACACTGAAGCTTTCATT.

Of note for this clonotype: This sequence may be a read error, since a much larger clone differs from it by one base. The chain has TRBV20-1 and TRBJ2-2, with TRBD1 matching 8 bases. The J segment lost 7 bases and the V segment lost 4 bases, leaving 8 bases of the junction unmatched. The CDR3 is 14 amino acids. The germline V gene has CDR1 DFQATT and CDR2 SNEGSKA (reference sequence). The CDR3 DNA sequence: TGCAGTGCTATATTGACAGGGGTTGTCGGGGAGCTGTTTTTT. It specifies CSAILTGVVGELFF.

The chain employs TRBV5-4 and TRBJ1-1; TRBD1 is a possible D gene (6 bases). This CDR3 has 17 amino acids. V was trimmed by 6 bases and J by 0 bases, leaving 21 bases between them. Germline values: CDR1 SGHNT, CDR2 YYREEE (reference sequence). CDR3 residues: CASNSGGQRLLNTEAFF. The CDR3 region has the DNA TGTGCCAGCAACTCGGGTGGACAGCGATTATTGAACACTGAAGCTTTCTTT.

With regard to this clonotype: Germline is not matched at one junction end, which may reflect a read error. The chain is built from TRBV5-5 and TRBJ1-3; no firm D call. This CDR3 spans 15 amino acids. The germline gives CDR1 SGHKS, CDR2 YYEKEE (reference sequence). The CDR3 DNA sequence: TGTGCCAGCAGCTTCGCAGCGGGATCTGGAAACGCCATATATTTT. Protein product: CASSFAAGSGNAIYF.

Remarks on this clonotype: Relative to the germline gene, one junction end is altered; a read error may explain this. V and J are TRBV12-3 or TRBV12-4 and TRBJ1-1, with D perhaps matching TRBD1 (6 bases). The CDR3 covers 14 residues. Here the CDR3 reads CASSLLARDTEGFF. The CDR3 bases are TGTGCCAGCAGTTTACTAGCTCGGGACACTGAAGGTTTCTTT.

The chain is built from TRBV2 and TRBJ1-1; possibly TRBD1 for D (6 bases). The V and J ends lost 6 bases and 1 base respectively, with 12 bases between them. The CDR3 spans 14 residues. Germline lookup yields CDR1 SNHLY and CDR2 FYNNEI. The CDR3 protein is CASSRRGANTEAFF. In nucleotides, the CDR3 is TGTGCCAGCAGCCGACGGGGGGCGAACACTGAAGCTTTCTTT.

As concerns this clonotype: An end of the junction does not agree with germline; a read error may underlie this. This chain links TRBV4-3 with TRBJ1-1; D gene unclear. This CDR3 spans 14 amino acids. The V gene's germline CDR1 is LGHNA and CDR2 YSLEER. This CDR3 is CASSQGVEYTKAFF. CDR3 coding DNA: TGCGCCAGCAGCCAAGGGGTCGAGTACACTAAAGCTTTCTTT.

The rearrangement uses TRBV29-1 and TRBJ2-3, with D possibly TRBD1 on 6 matching bases. There are 15 residues in the CDR3. Germline lookup yields CDR1 SQVTM and CDR2 ANQGSEA. CDR3 DNA sequence: TGCAGTACAATGAAGGACAGTTCGAGCACAGATACGCAGTATTTT. Translated: CSTMKDSSSTDTQYF.

In regard to this clonotype: An end of the junction differs from the germline gene, which may be a read error. This sequence joins TRBV29-1 and TRBJ2-2, with D possibly called TRBD1 or TRBD2 (7 bases each). The CDR3 extends over 12 amino acids. Germline V lookup: CDR1 SQVTM, CDR2 ANQGSEA. The CDR3 region has the DNA TGCAGTGTTCCGTACCCAGGGGGGGACCTGTTTTTT. Amino acids: CSVPYPGGDLFF.

In regard to this clonotype: One end of the junction fails to match germline, which may point to a read error. The chain has TRBV11-2 and TRBJ1-1, with unresolved D. CDR3 length equals 13 residues. Germline CDR1 is SGHAT and CDR2 is FQNNGV. The CDR3 coding sequence is TGTGCCAGCAGCTTAGCCAGCAACACTGAAGCCTTGTTT. Translated, it gives CASSLASNTEALF. The full variable domain, with the rest looked up from reference TRBV11-2 and TRBJ1-1, is EAGVAQSPRYKIIEKRQSVAFWCNPISGHATLYWYQQILGQGPKLLIQFQNNGVVDDSQLPKDRFSAERLKGVDSTLKIQPAKLEDSAVYLCASSLASNTEALFGQGTRLTVV.

The count of this clonotype is one. The rearrangement links TRBV6-2 or TRBV6-3 to TRBJ2-3; 12 bases are a match to TRBD2. The germline CDR1 and CDR2 sequences are MNHEY and SVGEGT. The CDR3 is made up of 14 amino acids. V shed 8 bases, J shed 8 bases, and the junction held 8 bases outside the gene matches. This CDR3 reads CASCMTSGGPTQYF. DNA for the CDR3: TGTGCCAGCTGCATGACTAGCGGGGGACCTACGCAGTATTTT.

This sequence joins TRBV6-5 and TRBJ1-1; D is perhaps TRBD1 (5 bases). CDR3 length equals 15 residues. Trimming removed 6 bases at V and 4 bases at J, with 18 bases between. The germline V gene has CDR1 MNHEY and CDR2 SVGAGI. The CDR3 spells CASRDAWGWTTEAFF. For the CDR3, the DNA is TGTGCCAGCAGGGATGCATGGGGCTGGACCACTGAAGCTTTCTTT.

Points on this clonotype: Likely a read error: the CDR3 ends without its conserved phenylalanine or tryptophan. It is unclear where the CDR3 begins or ends on the DNA, so no DNA is shown, and the CDR3 is as TCRdb lists it. The chain has TRBV11-2 and TRBJ2-3. The germline CDR1 and CDR2 sequences are SGHAT and FQNNGV. The CDR3 is made up of 11 amino acids, end residues included. The CDR3 is CANSTRDTEYS.

Comment on this clonotype: The junction does not match germline at one end; this may be a read error. This chain uses TRBV6-5 with TRBJ2-1; D not certain. This CDR3 has 14 residues. Germline V gene lookup returns CDR1 MNHEY and CDR2 SVGAGI. CDR3 DNA: TGTACCAGCAATTTCAACAGCTCCTACAATGAGCAGTTCTTC. It specifies CTSNFNSSYNEQFF.

V gene TRBV6-5 combines with J gene TRBJ2-7; D gene uncertain. Trimming stripped 9 bases from V and 2 bases from J, with 17 bases between. From germline, CDR1 is MNHEY and CDR2 SVGAGI. This CDR3 has 14 residues. CDR3: CASGLTQNPYEQYF. The CDR3 nucleotides are TGTGCCAGTGGTTTGACCCAAAACCCCTACGAGCAGTACTTC.

As for this clonotype: It is likely a read error, because the conserved phenylalanine at the end of the CDR3 is missing. This chain uses TRBV6-6 with TRBJ2-3; weak D call: TRBD1 (6 bases). Germline CDR1 and CDR2: MNHNY and SVGAGI (reference sequence). The CDR3 covers 14 residues. The CDR3 here is CASNYGLQGNTQYL. CDR3 nucleotide sequence: TGTGCCAGCAATTACGGGTTGCAGGGGAATACGCAGTATCTT.

The chain combines TRBV6-2 or TRBV6-3 with TRBJ2-7; no clear D gene. Germline CDR1 is MNHEY and CDR2 is SVGEGT. V was trimmed by 10 bases and J by 3 bases, leaving 13 bases between them. The CDR3 sequence is 12 residues long. The CDR3: CANGAVLYEQYF. CDR3 nucleotides: TGTGCCAACGGTGCCGTTCTCTACGAGCAGTACTTC.